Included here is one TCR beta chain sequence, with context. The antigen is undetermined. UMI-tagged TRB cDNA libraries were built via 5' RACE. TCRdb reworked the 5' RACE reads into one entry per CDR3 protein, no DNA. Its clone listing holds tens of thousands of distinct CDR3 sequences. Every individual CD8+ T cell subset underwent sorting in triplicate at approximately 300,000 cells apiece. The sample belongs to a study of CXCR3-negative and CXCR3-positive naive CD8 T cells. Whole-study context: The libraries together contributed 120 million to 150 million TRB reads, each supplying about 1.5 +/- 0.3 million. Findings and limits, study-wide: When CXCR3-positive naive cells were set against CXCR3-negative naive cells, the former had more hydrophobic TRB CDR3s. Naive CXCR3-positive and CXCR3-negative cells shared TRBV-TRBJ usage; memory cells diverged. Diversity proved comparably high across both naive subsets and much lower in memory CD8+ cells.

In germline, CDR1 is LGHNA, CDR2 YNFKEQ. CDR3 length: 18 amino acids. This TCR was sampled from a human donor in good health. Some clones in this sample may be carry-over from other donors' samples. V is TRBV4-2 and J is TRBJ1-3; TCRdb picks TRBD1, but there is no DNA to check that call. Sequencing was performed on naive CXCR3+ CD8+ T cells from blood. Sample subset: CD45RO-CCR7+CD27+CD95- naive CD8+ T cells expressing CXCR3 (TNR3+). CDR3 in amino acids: CASSQEGGRGVSGNTIYF.